This T cell receptor (beta chain) was recovered during a study of OX40 agonist ivuxolimab in advanced cancers. Study-wide context: Ivuxolimab was delivered to patients intravenously every 2 weeks at doses spanning 0.01 to 10 mg/kg.

Findings and caveats of the study: At doses 0.1 to 3.0 mg/kg, CD4+ and CD8+ clones expanded. In the expanded peripheral T cells, antigen specificity was never determined.

As concerns this clone: Its antigen is still unknown.

Assay used: immunoSEQ multiplex PCR; TCRdb lists only in-frame clones, some missing. The sample lists more than 50,000 clones, about 83% occurring once. The sequence came from an adult with an advanced solid tumor such as melanoma, head and neck, liver or kidney cancer. Sequencing was performed on CD4+ or CD8+ T cells sorted from blood, taken in a trial of the OX40 agonist ivuxolimab.

As DNA, the CDR3 is TGTGCCAGCAGTGAAGTTGAAGCTTTCTTT. Its protein product is CASSEVEAFF. The chain has TRBV6-1 and TRBJ1-1; no definite D call. The CDR3 is made up of 10 amino acids. V lost 1 base and J lost 7, with 1 base in between. Germline CDR1 is MNHNS and CDR2 is SASEGT.